Below, 23 T cell receptor beta chains from the same sample are listed, as sequenced in a study of shared clonotypes between healthy human individuals. Assay used: immunoSEQ multiplex PCR; TCRdb lists only in-frame clones, some missing. The data hold about 2 million clones, with approximately 95% observed a single time. In the naive CD8 group, cells lacked CD45RO and were positively selected for CCR7, so terminally differentiated effector memory CD45RA+ cells were left out. Sequenced input: naive CD8+ T cells sorted from blood. The receptors here all came from a man between 18 and 35 years old in good health.

The chain employs TRBV9 and TRBJ2-5, with 7 bases aligning to TRBD2. V was pared by 3 bases and J by 2 bases, with 4 bases of the junction left unmatched. Germline V CDR1 and CDR2: SGDLS, YYNGEE. CDR3 length: 14 residues. CDR3: CASSETSAQETQYF. The DNA of the CDR3 is TGTGCCAGCAGCGAAACTAGCGCACAAGAGACCCAGTACTTC.

Of note for this clone: This specimen includes other DNA sequences encoding the same CDR3. CDR3 bases: TGTGCCAGCAGCCTACAGGGGGCGGGCTATGGCTACACCTTC. This encodes CASSLQGAGYGYTF. V gene TRBV28 combines with J gene TRBJ1-2; 9 nucleotides line up with TRBD1. The CDR3 contains 14 residues. Germline CDR1 is MDHEN and CDR2 is SYDVKM. V shed 6 bases and J 4 bases; nucleotides not matched to a gene: 6.

The chain couples TRBV4-1 to TRBJ2-7; D may be TRBD2 (6 bases). The CDR3 runs 15 residues. CDR1 is MGHRA, CDR2 YSYEKL, per germline. The V end was cut by 2 bases, the J end by 9 bases, with 20 bases between. CDR3 loop: CASSQPGLVPLGQYF. The CDR3 DNA sequence: TGCGCCAGCAGCCAACCGGGACTTGTCCCCTTGGGGCAGTACTTC.

The chain joins TRBV10-1 to TRBJ2-2; TRBD2 matches 12 bases. V trimming: 0 bases; J trimming: 6 bases; junction bases outside the gene matches: 2. Germline loops: CDR1 WNHNN, CDR2 SYGVQD (reference sequence). The CDR3 has 16 residues. CDR3 in DNA: TGCGCCAGCAGTGAGTCTCTAGCGGGAGGGCCCGGGGAGCTGTTTTTT. This gives the protein CASSESLAGGPGELFF.

The gene calls are TRBV7-9 and TRBJ2-7; D remains ambiguous. In germline, CDR1 is SEHNR, CDR2 FQNEAQ (reference sequence). Trimming took off 1 base at V and 9 bases at J, with 16 bases between the two ends. CDR3 length: 14 amino acids. The CDR3 coding sequence is TGTGCCAGCAGCTTAGACGGGCCCCAGGTCGGGCAGTACTTC. Its protein is CASSLDGPQVGQYF.

V is TRBV6-6 and J is TRBJ1-3; no clear D. Germline V gene data show CDR1 as MNHNY and CDR2 as SVGAGI (reference sequence). With 6 bases removed from V and 13 bases from J, the gap between germline ends came to 19 bases. The CDR3 loop spans 13 amino acids. The CDR3 DNA follows: TGTGCCAGCAGCCCTGTCCCGGTCCGCCCTATATATTTT. Protein: CASSPVPVRPIYF.

The CDR3, as DNA: TGTGCCAGCAGCGTAGATCCAGCGGGAAACGAGCAGTACTTC. It yields the protein CASSVDPAGNEQYF. The J gene is TRBJ2-7, the V gene TRBV9; 7 bases line up with TRBD2. Germline loops: CDR1 SGDLS, CDR2 YYNGEE. The CDR3 extends over 14 amino acids. V trimming: 0 bases; J trimming: 5 bases; junction bases outside the gene matches: 5.

This chain links TRBV2 with TRBJ2-3; 10 nucleotides line up with TRBD1. Germline CDR1 and CDR2: SNHLY and FYNNEI. The CDR3 is 19 residues long. The trim removed 4 bases at V and 0 bases at J, leaving 13 bases unmatched. CDR3 protein: CASSVLKPGQGTSTDTQYF. The CDR3 DNA follows: TGTGCCAGCAGTGTCTTAAAACCGGGACAGGGGACGAGCACAGATACGCAGTATTTT.

This clone appeared once. The chain employs TRBV9 and TRBJ2-3; D possibly matches TRBD1 or TRBD2 (6 bases each). V was pared by 1 base and J by 4 bases, with 13 bases between. CDR3 length equals 15 residues. Germline CDR1 reads SGDLS; CDR2 reads YYNGEE. DNA of the CDR3: TGTGCCAGCAGCGTAAGGGGGGAGGCATCAGATACGCAGTATTTT. This encodes CASSVRGEASDTQYF.

This chain uses TRBV6-5 with TRBJ2-2; TRBD2 might be the D (6 bases). The CDR3 contains 15 residues. V lost 4 bases to trimming and J lost 3 bases, with 12 bases between them. Germline V gives CDR1 MNHEY, CDR2 SVGAGI. The CDR3 coding sequence is TGTGCCAGCAGTTCCTCCCCGGGAGACACCGGGGAGCTGTTTTTT. It is translated as CASSSSPGDTGELFF.

This rearrangement joins TRBV19 to TRBJ1-1; tentative D call: TRBD1 (5 bases). The CDR3 runs to 15 residues. Trimming removed 1 base from V and 4 bases from J, with 13 bases in between. Germline V gene sequence: CDR1 LNHDA, CDR2 SQIVND (reference sequence). The CDR3 DNA sequence: TGTGCCAGTAGTATAGGGTTGGGGGTTGTCACTGAAGCTTTCTTT. It codes for CASSIGLGVVTEAFF.

The chain carries TRBV7-3 and TRBJ1-2, with TRBD1 as a possible D gene (5 bases). CDR3 length equals 16 residues. The V gene lost 5 bases and the J gene lost 4 bases, with 20 bases spanning the gap. Germline V CDR1 and CDR2: SGHTA, FQGTGA. CDR3 nucleotides: TGTGCCAGCAGCACCGGGACGGGAAGAGGTCTCTATGGCTACACCTTC. Amino acid sequence: CASSTGTGRGLYGYTF.

Note on this clone: The same CDR3 arises from other DNA sequences in this sample as well. The rearrangement uses TRBV27 and TRBJ2-7; TRBD2 matches 7 bases. Germline assignment: CDR1 MNHEY and CDR2 SMNVEV (reference sequence). The length of the CDR3 is 15 residues. V gave up 0 bases and J gave up 2 bases; unmatched junction bases: 4. In DNA form, the CDR3 reads TGTGCCAGCAGTTTATCTGGGGGGGGAACCTACGAGCAGTACTTC. The encoded protein is CASSLSGGGTYEQYF.

This clone was recorded only once. The J gene is TRBJ2-3, the V gene TRBV6-6, with 10 bases aligning to TRBD1. Germline CDR1 is MNHNY and CDR2 is SVGAGI (reference sequence). The V and J ends lost 6 bases and 4 bases, in that order; junction bases with no gene match: 4. This CDR3 has 14 amino acids. DNA of the CDR3: TGTGCCAGCAGCCCAGGACAGGGGGCAGATACGCAGTATTTT. Protein: CASSPGQGADTQYF.

The rearrangement links TRBV7-8 to TRBJ2-5, with 9 bases identical to TRBD2. Germline V CDR1 and CDR2: SGHVS, FQNEAQ. The CDR3 is 16 residues long. V shed 1 base, J shed 2 bases, and the junction held 5 bases outside the gene matches. The CDR3 DNA follows: TGTGCCAGCAGCTTAGGGCTAGCGGGGACGCAAGAGACCCAGTACTTC. Translating gives CASSLGLAGTQETQYF.

The rearrangement links TRBV11-2 to TRBJ2-1, with no clear D. Trimming cost V 1 base and J 15 bases, with 10 bases left between them. The CDR3 is 11 amino acids. Germline V gene data show CDR1 as SGHAT and CDR2 as FQNNGV. This CDR3 is CASSLGGSLFF. The CDR3 region has the DNA TGTGCCAGCAGCTTAGGTGGGTCTTTGTTCTTC.

With respect to this clone: Other DNA sequences in this sample translate to the same CDR3. The V gene is TRBV6-5, the J gene TRBJ2-7; 7 nucleotides align to TRBD1. Germline V gene lookup returns CDR1 MNHEY and CDR2 SVGAGI. V gave up 8 bases and J gave up 3 bases; unmatched junction bases: 7. The CDR3 is 13 residues long. CDR3 protein: CASSEGASYEQYF. The CDR3 nucleotides are TGTGCCAGCTCCGAGGGGGCGAGCTACGAGCAGTACTTC.

On this clone: Other DNA sequences in this sample translate to the same CDR3. The chain recombines TRBV11-2 with TRBJ1-1, with unresolved D. This CDR3 has 10 amino acids. Germline-derived CDR1 and CDR2 are SGHAT and FQNNGV. Trimming stripped 5 bases from V and 4 bases from J, with 2 bases between. The CDR3 DNA follows: TGTGCCAGCAGCCTCACTGAAGCTTTCTTT. Amino acid sequence: CASSLTEAFF.

The chain combines TRBV30 with TRBJ2-5; D unclear. The germline CDR1 and CDR2 sequences are GTSNPN and SVGIG (reference sequence). The CDR3 sequence is 10 residues long. V was trimmed by 5 bases and J by 5 bases, leaving 6 bases between them. Here the CDR3 reads CAWALETQYF. CDR3 DNA: TGTGCCTGGGCCCTGGAGACCCAGTACTTC.

Remarks on this clone: Other DNA sequences in the sample encode the same CDR3. The gene calls are TRBV6-1 and TRBJ2-7, with 9 bases aligning to TRBD1. Germline CDR1 MNHNS, CDR2 SASEGT. The CDR3 is 15 residues long. V was pared by 3 bases and J by 0 bases, with 3 bases of the junction left unmatched. CDR3 protein: CASSEATGGSYEQYF. The CDR3 region has the DNA TGTGCCAGCAGTGAGGCGACAGGGGGCTCCTACGAGCAGTACTTC.

The chain has TRBV6-6 and TRBJ2-1, with D uncertain. The CDR3 is made up of 11 amino acids. The V and J ends lost 4 bases and 12 bases respectively, with 10 bases between them. CDR1 is MNHNY and CDR2 is SVGAGI in the germline V gene (reference sequence). The CDR3 protein is CASSSSSGQFF. The CDR3 DNA reads as TGTGCCAGCAGTTCGAGTTCTGGGCAGTTCTTC.

This rearrangement joins TRBV30 to TRBJ2-1; TRBD2 matches at 12 bases. Germline trimming cut 2 bases from V and 4 bases from J; bases unmatched to any gene: 3. The germline CDR1 and CDR2 sequences are GTSNPN and SVGIG (reference sequence). This CDR3 is built from 15 residues. CDR3 protein: CAWSSSGRVYNEQFF. Here the CDR3 DNA reads TGTGCCTGGAGTTCTAGCGGGAGGGTTTACAATGAGCAGTTCTTC.

The V and J genes are TRBV27 and TRBJ2-2; TRBD1 agrees at 10 bases. J lost 4 bases, V lost 3 bases, and 2 bases had no gene match. Looked up from germline, CDR1 is MNHEY and CDR2 is SMNVEV (reference sequence). The CDR3 is 15 amino acids. The CDR3 DNA is TGTGCCAGCAGTTTGGGACAGGGGACCACCGGGGAGCTGTTTTTT. Protein sequence: CASSLGQGTTGELFF.